This T cell receptor beta chain was retrieved from a study of T-cell reconstitution after alpha-beta-depleted transplantation in children. With respect to this clonotype: The antigen is undetermined. At one of its ends the junction is not consistent with the germline gene, which may arise from a read error.

Molecular barcoding with unique molecular identifiers was used for the TCRbeta library. TCRdb analysed the PCR reads with MiXCR anew, one entry per CDR3 protein. This table holds under 400,000 distinct CDR3 sequences, over 20% found once. The study's findings and limits: In patients about two months after transplant, alpha-beta T cells reportedly arose from several hundred expanded graft clones.

Sample: PBMCs, mostly from graft donor cells, taken 180 days after TCRalphabeta/CD19-depleted stem cell transplant. This sequence originates from a male patient aged 10 to 17 who had a stem cell transplant for acute lymphoblastic leukemia, so the T cells may come from the graft donor.

The DNA for the CDR3 is TGTGCCAGCAGCCGGTCGACTAGCTCCCATTACCAAGGGACCCAGTACTTC. The encoded protein is CASSRSTSSHYQGTQYF. This sequence joins TRBV5-4 and TRBJ2-5; 7 bases align to TRBD2. This CDR3 is built from 17 residues. From germline, CDR1 is SGHNT and CDR2 YYREEE (reference sequence).